The entry below describes one T cell receptor beta chain. Its recognized antigen is unknown. Base-call qualities are not available, and no considerably larger clone is one nucleotide away. The CDR3 holds 15 amino acids from the cysteine to the phenylalanine. Kept here is only the CDR3 DNA, which spans 45 bases and is read in frame from base 1. Here V drops 0 bases and J drops 1 base, and the junction holds 5 bases not matched to any gene. The germline V gene encodes CDR1 DFQATT and CDR2 SNEGSKA (reference sequence). These data come from a study of CD8 T cells in ankylosing spondylitis (dated by TCRdb to 2016 to 2017). With respect to the entire study: The study set out to find disease-linked TCR variants by profiling T cell receptor beta repertoires in ankylosing spondylitis patients and healthy donors. The full study cohort comprised 25 ankylosing spondylitis patients and some 110 healthy donors. Samples of peripheral blood were taken, and for ankylosing spondylitis patients, synovial fluid was collected as well. The paper as a whole reports these results and caveats: The disease-linked clones had a CD8+ phenotype and were found at relatively low frequencies in peripheral blood. A TCR beta motif of eight highly homologous amino acid variants appeared characteristic of blood from ankylosing spondylitis patients. The disease-linked clones were reported to be significantly enriched in matched synovial fluid samples from ankylosing spondylitis patients. Some motif variants were previously reported in synovial fluid and blood of reactive arthritis patients, suggesting common disease-initiation mechanisms.

Sequenced using an Illumina HiSeq 2500. Quantitative 5'-RACE with molecular barcodes was used to prepare TCR beta libraries. The original pipeline was this. Disease-linked TCR variants were identified with a new computational method built on a probabilistic model of VDJ rearrangement. The public reads were reprocessed in TCRdb via fastp at Q25 and MiXCR, keeping in-frame beta chains. Rows are unified per CDR3 protein, each entry keeping the most common DNA and genes. The V and J calls, along with clone size, are taken from TCRdb and not from the paper's own processing. The sample has 250,000 to 350,000 distinct CDR3 sequences on record, around 20% of them singletons. The ten largest make up 7.8% of the sample.

The sequencing input was blood, either unsorted or a sorted T cell fraction (not recorded which). The chain is encoded by TRBV20-1 joined to TRBJ2-5, and 7 junction bases match TRBD1. This clonotype was sampled from a male donor with ankylosing spondylitis or in good health (not recorded which). The encoded CDR3 is CSARDQTGTQETQYF. The nucleotides read TGCAGTGCTAGAGATCAGACAGGGACCCAAGAGACCCAGTACTTC.